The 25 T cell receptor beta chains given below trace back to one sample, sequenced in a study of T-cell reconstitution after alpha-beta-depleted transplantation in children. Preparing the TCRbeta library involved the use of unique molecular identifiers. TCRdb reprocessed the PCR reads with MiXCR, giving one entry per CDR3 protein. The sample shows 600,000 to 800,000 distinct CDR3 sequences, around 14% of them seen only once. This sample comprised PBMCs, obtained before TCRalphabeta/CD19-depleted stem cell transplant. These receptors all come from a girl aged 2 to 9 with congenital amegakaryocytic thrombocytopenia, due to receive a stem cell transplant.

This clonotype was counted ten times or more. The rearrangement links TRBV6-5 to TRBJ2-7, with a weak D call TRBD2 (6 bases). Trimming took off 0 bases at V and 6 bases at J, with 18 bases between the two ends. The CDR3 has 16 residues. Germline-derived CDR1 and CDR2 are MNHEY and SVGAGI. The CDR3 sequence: CASSYSAAGREVEQYF. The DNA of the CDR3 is TGTGCCAGCAGTTACTCCGCGGCGGGAAGAGAAGTCGAGCAGTACTTC.

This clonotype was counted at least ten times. CDR3 sequence (DNA): TGCAGCGGTGGACAGATGAACACTGAAGCTTTCTTT. Amino acids: CSGGQMNTEAFF. The chain employs TRBV29-1 and TRBJ1-1, with TRBD1 as a possible D gene (6 bases). The germline CDR1 and CDR2 sequences are SQVTM and ANQGSEA. This CDR3 has 12 residues. V lost 7 bases, J lost 0 bases, and 9 bases lay in between. Looking up the rest from reference TRBV29-1 and TRBJ1-1 gives the full variable domain: SAVISQKPSRDICQRGTSLTIQCQVDSQVTMMFWYRQQPGQSLTLIATANQGSEATYESGFVIDKFPISRPNLTFSTLTVSNMSPEDSSIYLCSGGQMNTEAFFGQGTRLTVV.

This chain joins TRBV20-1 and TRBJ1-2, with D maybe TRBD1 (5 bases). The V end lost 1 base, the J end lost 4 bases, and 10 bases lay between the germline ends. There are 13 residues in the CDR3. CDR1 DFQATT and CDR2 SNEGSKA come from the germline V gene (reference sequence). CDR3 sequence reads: CSARAQTVYGYTF. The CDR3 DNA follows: TGCAGTGCTAGAGCACAGACAGTCTATGGCTACACCTTC.

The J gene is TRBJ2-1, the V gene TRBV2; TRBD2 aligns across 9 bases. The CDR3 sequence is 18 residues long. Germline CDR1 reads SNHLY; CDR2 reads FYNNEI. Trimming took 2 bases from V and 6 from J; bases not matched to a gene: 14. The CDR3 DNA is TGTGCCAGCAGTGAATTCGGCGGGAGGGTCTCGTCCGGCAATGAGCAGTTCTTC. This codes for CASSEFGGRVSSGNEQFF.

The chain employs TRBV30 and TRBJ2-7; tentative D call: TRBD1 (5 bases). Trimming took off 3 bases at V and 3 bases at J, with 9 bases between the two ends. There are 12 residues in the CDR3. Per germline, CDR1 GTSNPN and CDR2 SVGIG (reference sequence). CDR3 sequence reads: CAWRGHVYEQYF. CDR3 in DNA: TGTGCCTGGAGAGGACACGTCTACGAGCAGTACTTC.

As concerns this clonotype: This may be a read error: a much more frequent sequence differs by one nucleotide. CDR3 residues: CNARDLGASIHLSTYNEQFF. The CDR3 nucleotides read TGCAATGCTAGAGATCTAGGGGCTAGTATCCACCTTTCTACCTACAATGAGCAGTTCTTC. This sequence joins TRBV20-1 and TRBJ2-1; TRBD1 is a possible D gene (5 bases). The V gene's germline CDR1 is DFQATT and CDR2 SNEGSKA (reference sequence). The CDR3 is 20 residues long.

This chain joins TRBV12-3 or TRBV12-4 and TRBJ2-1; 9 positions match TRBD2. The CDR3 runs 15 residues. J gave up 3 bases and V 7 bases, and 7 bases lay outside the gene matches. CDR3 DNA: TGTGCCAGCACCCAGGTAGCGGGAGACTACAATGAGCAGTTCTTC. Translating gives CASTQVAGDYNEQFF.

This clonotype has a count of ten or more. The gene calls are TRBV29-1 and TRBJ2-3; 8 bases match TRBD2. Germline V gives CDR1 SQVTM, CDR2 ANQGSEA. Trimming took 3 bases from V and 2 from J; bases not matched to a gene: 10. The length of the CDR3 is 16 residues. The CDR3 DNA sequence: TGCAGCGTTGATGATCGGAAGCGGGGGTACACAGATACGCAGTATTTT. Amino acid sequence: CSVDDRKRGYTDTQYF.

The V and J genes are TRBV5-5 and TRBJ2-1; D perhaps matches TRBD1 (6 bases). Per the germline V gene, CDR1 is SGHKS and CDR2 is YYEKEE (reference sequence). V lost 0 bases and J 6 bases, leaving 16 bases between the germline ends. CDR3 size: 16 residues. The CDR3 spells CASSLEGHFLFNEQFF. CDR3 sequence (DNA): TGTGCCAGCAGCTTGGAGGGACACTTCCTCTTCAATGAGCAGTTCTTC.

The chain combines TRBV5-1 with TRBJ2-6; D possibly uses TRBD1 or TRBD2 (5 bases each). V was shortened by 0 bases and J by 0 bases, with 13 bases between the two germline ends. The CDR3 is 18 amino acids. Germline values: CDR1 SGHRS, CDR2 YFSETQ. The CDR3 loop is CASSLGGSWASGANVLTF. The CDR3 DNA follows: TGCGCCAGCAGCTTGGGGGGGAGTTGGGCCTCTGGGGCCAACGTCCTGACTTTC.

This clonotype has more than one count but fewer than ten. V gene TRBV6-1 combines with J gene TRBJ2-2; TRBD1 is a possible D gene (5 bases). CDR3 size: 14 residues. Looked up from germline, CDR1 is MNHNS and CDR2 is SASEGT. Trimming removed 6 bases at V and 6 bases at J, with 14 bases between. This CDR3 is CASRGVPSAGELFF. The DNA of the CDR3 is TGTGCCAGCAGAGGGGTCCCGTCGGCCGGGGAGCTGTTTTTT.

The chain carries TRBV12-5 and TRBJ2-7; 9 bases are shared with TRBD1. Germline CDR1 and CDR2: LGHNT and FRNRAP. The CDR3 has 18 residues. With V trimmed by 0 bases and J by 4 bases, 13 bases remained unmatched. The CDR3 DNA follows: TGTGCTAGTGGTTTGGTACTGACGGACAGGGGAGGGAAGTACGAGCAGTACTTC. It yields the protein CASGLVLTDRGGKYEQYF.

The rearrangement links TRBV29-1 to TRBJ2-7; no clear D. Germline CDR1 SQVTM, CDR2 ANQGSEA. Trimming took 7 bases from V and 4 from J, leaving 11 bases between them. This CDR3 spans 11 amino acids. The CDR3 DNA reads TGCAGCGGGAGTGTGGGATACGAGCAGTACTTC. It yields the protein CSGSVGYEQYF.

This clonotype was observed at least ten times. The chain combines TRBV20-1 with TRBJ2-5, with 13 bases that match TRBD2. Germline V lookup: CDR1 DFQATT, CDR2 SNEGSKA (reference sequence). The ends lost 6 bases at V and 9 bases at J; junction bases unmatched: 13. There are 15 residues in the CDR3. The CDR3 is CSADGGLAGLAAQYF. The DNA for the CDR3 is TGCAGTGCGGATGGGGGACTAGCGGGGTTGGCGGCCCAGTACTTC.

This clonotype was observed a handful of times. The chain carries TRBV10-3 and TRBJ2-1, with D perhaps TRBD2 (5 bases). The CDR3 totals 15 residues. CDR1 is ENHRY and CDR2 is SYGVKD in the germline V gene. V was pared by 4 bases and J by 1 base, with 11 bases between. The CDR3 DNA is TGTGCCATCAGTGTTGGTTCGGGGTCCTACAATGAGCAGTTCTTC. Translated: CAISVGSGSYNEQFF.

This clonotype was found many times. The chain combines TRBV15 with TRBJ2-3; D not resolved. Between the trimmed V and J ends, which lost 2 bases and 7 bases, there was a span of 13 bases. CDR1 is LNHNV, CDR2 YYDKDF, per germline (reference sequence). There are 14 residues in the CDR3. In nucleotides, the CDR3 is TGTGCCACCAGCAGATCCTTTCTCCGTAATACGCAGTATTTT. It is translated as CATSRSFLRNTQYF.

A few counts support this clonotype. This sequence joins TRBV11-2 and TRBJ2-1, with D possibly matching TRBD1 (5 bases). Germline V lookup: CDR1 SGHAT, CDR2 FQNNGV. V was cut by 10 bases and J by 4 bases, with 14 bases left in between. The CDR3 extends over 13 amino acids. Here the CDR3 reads CATRKGAYNEQFF. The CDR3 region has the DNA TGTGCCACCAGAAAAGGGGCTTACAATGAGCAGTTCTTC.

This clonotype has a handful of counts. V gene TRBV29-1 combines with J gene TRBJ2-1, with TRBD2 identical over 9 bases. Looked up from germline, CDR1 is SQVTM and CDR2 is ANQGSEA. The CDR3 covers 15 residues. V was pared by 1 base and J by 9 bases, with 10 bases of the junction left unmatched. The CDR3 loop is CSVEGLSGRRGEQFF. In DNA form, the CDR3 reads TGCAGCGTTGAAGGGCTGAGCGGGAGGCGTGGTGAGCAGTTCTTC.

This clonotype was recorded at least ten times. The CDR3 loop reads CASSLSRADTQYF. The CDR3 DNA reads as TGCGCCAGCAGCTTGTCGAGGGCAGATACGCAGTATTTT. This chain connects TRBV5-1 to TRBJ2-3; weak D call: TRBD2 (5 bases). The CDR3 runs to 13 residues. Germline CDR1 reads SGHRS; CDR2 reads YFSETQ. The V end lost 1 base, the J end lost 4 bases, and 7 bases lay between the germline ends.

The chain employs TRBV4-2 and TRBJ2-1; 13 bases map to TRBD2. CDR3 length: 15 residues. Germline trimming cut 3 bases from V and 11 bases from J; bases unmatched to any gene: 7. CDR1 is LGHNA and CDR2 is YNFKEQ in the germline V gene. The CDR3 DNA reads TGTGCCAGCAGCCAGGGTGGACTAGCGGGAGTACAGCAGTTCTTC. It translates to CASSQGGLAGVQQFF.

CDR3 DNA: TGCGCCAGCAGCCAAGGCCTACTAGCGGAGGTATACGAGCAGTACTTC. It is translated as CASSQGLLAEVYEQYF. This chain links TRBV4-1 with TRBJ2-7, with 8 bases matching TRBD2. The V segment lost 1 base and the J segment 4 bases; nucleotides outside the gene matches: 9. Germline values: CDR1 MGHRA, CDR2 YSYEKL. The CDR3 spans 16 residues.

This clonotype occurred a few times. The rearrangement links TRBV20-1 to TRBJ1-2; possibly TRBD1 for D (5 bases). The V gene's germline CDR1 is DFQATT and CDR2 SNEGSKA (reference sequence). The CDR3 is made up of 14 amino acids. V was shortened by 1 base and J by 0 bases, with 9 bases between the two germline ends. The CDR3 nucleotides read TGCAGTGCTAGAGGACAGTTAGCTAACTATGGCTACACCTTC. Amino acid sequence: CSARGQLANYGYTF.

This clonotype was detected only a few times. In DNA form, the CDR3 reads TGCAGTGCTACCACCCCTCGGATACCCGAAGAGACCCAGTACTTC. It translates to CSATTPRIPEETQYF. This chain joins TRBV20-1 and TRBJ2-5; D gene ambiguous. Trimming took off 4 bases at V and 3 bases at J, with 18 bases between the two ends. Germline values: CDR1 DFQATT, CDR2 SNEGSKA (reference sequence). This CDR3 region has 15 residues.

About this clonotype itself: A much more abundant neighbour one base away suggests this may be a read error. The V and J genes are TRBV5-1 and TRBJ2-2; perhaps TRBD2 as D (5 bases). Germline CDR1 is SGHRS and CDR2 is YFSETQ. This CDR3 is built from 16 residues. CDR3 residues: CASSLWEKANTRELFF. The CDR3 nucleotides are TGCGCCAGCAGCTTGTGGGAGAAGGCGAACACCAGGGAGCTGTTTTTT. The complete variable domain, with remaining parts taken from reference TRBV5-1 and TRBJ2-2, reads KAGVTQTPRYLIKTRGQQVTLSCSPISGHRSVSWYQQTPGQGLQFLFEYFSETQRNKGNFPGRFSGRQFSNSRSEMNVSTLELGDSALYLCASSLWEKANTRELFFGEGSRLTVL.

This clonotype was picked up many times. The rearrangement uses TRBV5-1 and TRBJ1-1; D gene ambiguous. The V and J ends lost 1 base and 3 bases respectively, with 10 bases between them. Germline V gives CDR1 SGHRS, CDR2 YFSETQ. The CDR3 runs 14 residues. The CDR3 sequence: CASSLTLGDTEAFF. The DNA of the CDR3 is TGCGCCAGCAGCTTGACTCTGGGAGACACTGAAGCTTTCTTT. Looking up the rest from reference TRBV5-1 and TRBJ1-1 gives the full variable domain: KAGVTQTPRYLIKTRGQQVTLSCSPISGHRSVSWYQQTPGQGLQFLFEYFSETQRNKGNFPGRFSGRQFSNSRSEMNVSTLELGDSALYLCASSLTLGDTEAFFGQGTRLTVV.